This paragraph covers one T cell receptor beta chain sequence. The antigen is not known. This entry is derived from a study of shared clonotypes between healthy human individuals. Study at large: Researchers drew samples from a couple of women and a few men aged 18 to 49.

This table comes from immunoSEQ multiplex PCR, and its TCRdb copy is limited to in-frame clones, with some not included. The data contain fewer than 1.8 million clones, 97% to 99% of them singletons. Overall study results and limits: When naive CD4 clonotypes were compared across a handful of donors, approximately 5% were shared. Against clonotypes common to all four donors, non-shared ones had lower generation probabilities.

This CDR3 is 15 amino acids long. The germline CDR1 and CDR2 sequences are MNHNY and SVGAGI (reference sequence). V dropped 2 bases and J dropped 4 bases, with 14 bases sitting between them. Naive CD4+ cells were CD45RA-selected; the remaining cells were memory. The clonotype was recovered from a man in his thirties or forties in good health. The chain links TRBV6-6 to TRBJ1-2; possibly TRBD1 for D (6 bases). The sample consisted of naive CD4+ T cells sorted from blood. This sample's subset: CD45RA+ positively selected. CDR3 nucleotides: TGTGCCAGCAGTTACCCCTCGGGGGGCGGCTATGGCTACACCTTC. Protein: CASSYPSGGGYGYTF.